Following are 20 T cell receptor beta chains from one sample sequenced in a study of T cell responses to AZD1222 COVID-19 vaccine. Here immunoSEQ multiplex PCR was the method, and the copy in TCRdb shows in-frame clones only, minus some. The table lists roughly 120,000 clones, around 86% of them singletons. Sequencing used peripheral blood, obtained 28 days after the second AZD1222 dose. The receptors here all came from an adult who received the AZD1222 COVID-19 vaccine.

The DNA of the CDR3 is TGCAGTGCTAGTGGGGATTCGGGCACTGAAGCTTTCTTT. This encodes CSASGDSGTEAFF. V usage is TRBV20-1 and J usage is TRBJ1-1; D call uncertain. The CDR3 runs 13 residues. Germline lookup yields CDR1 DFQATT and CDR2 SNEGSKA (reference sequence). The V and J ends lost 3 bases and 4 bases respectively, with 12 bases between them.

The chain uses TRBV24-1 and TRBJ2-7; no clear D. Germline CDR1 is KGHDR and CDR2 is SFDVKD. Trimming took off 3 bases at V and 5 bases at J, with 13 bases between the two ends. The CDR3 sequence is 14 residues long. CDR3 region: CATSDNKGRDEQYF. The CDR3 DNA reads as TGTGCCACCAGTGATAATAAGGGTAGGGACGAGCAGTACTTC.

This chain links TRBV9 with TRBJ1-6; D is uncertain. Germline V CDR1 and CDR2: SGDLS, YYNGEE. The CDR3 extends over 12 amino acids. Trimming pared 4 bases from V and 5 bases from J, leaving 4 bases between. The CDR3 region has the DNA TGTGCCAGCAGCAAGAATAATTCACCCCTCCACTTT. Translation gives CASSKNNSPLHF.

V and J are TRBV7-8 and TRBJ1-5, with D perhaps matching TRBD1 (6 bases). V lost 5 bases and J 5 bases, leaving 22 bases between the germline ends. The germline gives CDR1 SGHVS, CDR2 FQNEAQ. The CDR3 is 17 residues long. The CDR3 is CASSPHGGGGAYQPQHF. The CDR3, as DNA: TGTGCCAGCAGCCCACACGGGGGAGGGGGTGCATATCAGCCCCAGCATTTT.

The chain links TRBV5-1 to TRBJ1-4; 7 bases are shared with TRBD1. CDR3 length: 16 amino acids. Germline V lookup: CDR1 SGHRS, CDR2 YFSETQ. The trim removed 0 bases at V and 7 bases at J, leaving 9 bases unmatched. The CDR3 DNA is TGCGCCAGCAGCTTGGATCTATCAGGGGGAGGTGAAAAACTGTTTTTT. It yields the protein CASSLDLSGGGEKLFF. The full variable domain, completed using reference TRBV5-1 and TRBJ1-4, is KAGVTQTPRYLIKTRGQQVTLSCSPISGHRSVSWYQQTPGQGLQFLFEYFSETQRNKGNFPGRFSGRQFSNSRSEMNVSTLELGDSALYLCASSLDLSGGGEKLFFGSGTQLSVL.

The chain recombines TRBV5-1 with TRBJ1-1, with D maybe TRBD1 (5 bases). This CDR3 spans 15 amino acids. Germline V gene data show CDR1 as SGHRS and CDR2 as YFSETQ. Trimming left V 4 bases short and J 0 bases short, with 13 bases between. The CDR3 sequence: CASSPSGALNTEAFF. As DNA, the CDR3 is TGCGCCAGCAGCCCCAGTGGGGCTTTGAACACTGAAGCTTTCTTT.

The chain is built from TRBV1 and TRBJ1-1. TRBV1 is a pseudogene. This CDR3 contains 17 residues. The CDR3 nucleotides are TGCACCAGCAGCCAAGCCCCGCCGCGGGGTAGGAACACTGAAGCTTTCTTT. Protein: CTSSQAPPRGRNTEAFF.

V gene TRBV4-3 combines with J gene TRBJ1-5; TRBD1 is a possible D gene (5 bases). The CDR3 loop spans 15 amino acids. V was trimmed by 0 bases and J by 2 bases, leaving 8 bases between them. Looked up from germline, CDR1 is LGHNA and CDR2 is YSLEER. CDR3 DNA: TGCGCCAGCAGCCAAGAAGGGGATGGCAATCAGCCCCAGCATTTT. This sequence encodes CASSQEGDGNQPQHF.

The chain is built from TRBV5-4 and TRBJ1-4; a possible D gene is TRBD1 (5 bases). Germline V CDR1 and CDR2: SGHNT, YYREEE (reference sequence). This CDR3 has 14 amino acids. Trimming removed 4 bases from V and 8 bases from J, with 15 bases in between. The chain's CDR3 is CASSPGTEREKLFF. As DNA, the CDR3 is TGTGCCAGCAGCCCGGGGACCGAACGCGAAAAACTGTTTTTT.

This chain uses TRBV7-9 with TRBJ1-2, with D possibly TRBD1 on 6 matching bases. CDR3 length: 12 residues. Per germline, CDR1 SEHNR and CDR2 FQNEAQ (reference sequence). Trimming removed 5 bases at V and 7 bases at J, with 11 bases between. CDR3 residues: CASSRTAPGYTF. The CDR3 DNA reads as TGTGCCAGCAGCAGGACAGCTCCTGGCTACACCTTC. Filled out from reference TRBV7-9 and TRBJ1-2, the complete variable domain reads DTGVSQNPRHKITKRGQNVTFRCDPISEHNRLYWYRQTLGQGPEFLTYFQNEAQLEKSRLLSDRFSAERPKGSFSTLEIQRTEQGDSAMYLCASSRTAPGYTFGSGTRLTVV.

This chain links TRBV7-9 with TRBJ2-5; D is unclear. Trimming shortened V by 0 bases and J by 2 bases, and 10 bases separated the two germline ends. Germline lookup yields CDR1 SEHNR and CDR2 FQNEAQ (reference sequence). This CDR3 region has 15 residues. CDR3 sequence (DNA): TGTGCCAGCAGCTTAGCGGGCTGGAGACAAGAGACCCAGTACTTC. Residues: CASSLAGWRQETQYF.

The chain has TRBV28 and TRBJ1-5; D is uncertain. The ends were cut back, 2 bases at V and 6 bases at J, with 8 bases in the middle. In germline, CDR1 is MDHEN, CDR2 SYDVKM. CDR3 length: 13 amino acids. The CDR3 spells CASSLGQAQPQHF. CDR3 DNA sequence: TGTGCCAGCAGTTTAGGGCAGGCTCAGCCCCAGCATTTT.

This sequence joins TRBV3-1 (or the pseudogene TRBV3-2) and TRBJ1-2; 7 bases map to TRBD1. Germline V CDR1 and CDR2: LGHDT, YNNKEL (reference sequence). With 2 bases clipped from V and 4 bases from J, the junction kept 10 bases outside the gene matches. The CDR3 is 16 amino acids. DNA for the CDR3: TGTGCCAGCAGCCAACGAAGGGACAGCCTTCGCTATGGCTACACCTTC. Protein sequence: CASSQRRDSLRYGYTF.

The CDR3: CASSSAGGDEQYF. The DNA of the CDR3 is TGTGCCAGTAGTTCGGCGGGAGGTGACGAGCAGTACTTC. The chain employs TRBV19 and TRBJ2-7; TRBD2 aligns across 8 bases. CDR3 length: 13 residues. With V trimmed by 5 bases and J by 5 bases, 5 bases remained unmatched. From germline, CDR1 is LNHDA and CDR2 SQIVND (reference sequence).

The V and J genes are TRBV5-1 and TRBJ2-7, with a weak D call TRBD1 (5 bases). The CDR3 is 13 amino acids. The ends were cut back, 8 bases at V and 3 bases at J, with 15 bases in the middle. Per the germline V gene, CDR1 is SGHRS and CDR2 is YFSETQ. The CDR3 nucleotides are TGCGCCAGTTCCCAAGGGGCAAACTACGAGCAGTACTTC. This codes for CASSQGANYEQYF.

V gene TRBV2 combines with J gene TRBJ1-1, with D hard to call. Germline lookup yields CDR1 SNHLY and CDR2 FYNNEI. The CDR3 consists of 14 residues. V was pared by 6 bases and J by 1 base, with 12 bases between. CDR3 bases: TGTGCCAGCAGCAAGGGTTGGGGGAACACTGAAGCTTTCTTT. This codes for CASSKGWGNTEAFF.

The CDR3 nucleotides are TGTGCCAGCACCCCATCGAGGGGTTATGGCTACACCTTC. Encoded protein: CASTPSRGYGYTF. V is TRBV6-5 and J is TRBJ1-2, with D maybe TRBD1 (5 bases). The germline V and J ends were trimmed by 7 bases and 5 bases, with 14 bases remaining between them. The CDR3 totals 13 residues. The germline V gene has CDR1 MNHEY and CDR2 SVGAGI.

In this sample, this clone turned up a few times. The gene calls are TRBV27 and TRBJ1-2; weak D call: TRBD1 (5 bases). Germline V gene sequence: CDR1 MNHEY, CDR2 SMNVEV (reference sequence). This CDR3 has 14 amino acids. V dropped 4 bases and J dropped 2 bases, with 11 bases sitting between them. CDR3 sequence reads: CASSSGVGNYGYTF. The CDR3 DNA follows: TGTGCCAGCAGTTCGGGGGTCGGGAACTATGGCTACACCTTC.

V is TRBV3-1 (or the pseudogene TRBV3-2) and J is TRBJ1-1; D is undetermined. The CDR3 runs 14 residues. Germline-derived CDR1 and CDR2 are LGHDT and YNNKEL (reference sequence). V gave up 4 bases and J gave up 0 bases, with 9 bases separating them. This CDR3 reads CASSPSVMNTEAFF. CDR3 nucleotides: TGTGCCAGCAGCCCAAGCGTAATGAACACTGAAGCTTTCTTT.

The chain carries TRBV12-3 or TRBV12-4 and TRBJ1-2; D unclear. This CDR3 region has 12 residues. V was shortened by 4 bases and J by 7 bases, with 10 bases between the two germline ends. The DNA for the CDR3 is TGTGCCAGCAGTTATGAAGTTGGTGGCTACACCTTC. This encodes CASSYEVGGYTF.